The source of this TCR beta chain is a study of vaccination and CD4 T cells after COVID-19 (dated by TCRdb to the early 2020s). Background on the whole study: SARS-CoV-2 positivity had been established in the convalescent patients by nasal swab PCR, and mild disease was recorded in several of these patients and severe disease in one. Each participant got two doses of either the Pfizer-BioNTech BNT162b2 vaccine (n=8) or the Moderna mRNA-1273 vaccine (n=2). Post-COVID blood samples were collected from convalescent patients a median of around 100 days after diagnosis, with a range of about 35 to 180 days. The cultures were stimulated with overlapping spike peptide pools from SARS-CoV-2 and from the common cold coronaviruses HCoV-NL63, HCoV-OC43 and HCoV-229E. Control cultures received a CEFX viral epitope pool as the positive control, an HIV-1 Nef peptide pool as the negative control, or no peptide. Post-vaccine blood samples were collected a median of about 69 days after the second vaccine dose, ranging from 14 to 241 days. The spike-specific CD4+ TCR repertoire was compared before and after mRNA vaccination in over 9 COVID-19 convalescent patients and a few infection-naive healthy vaccine recipients. The convalescent cohort comprised six males and four females, including two Hispanic individuals, seven Caucasians, two Asians and one multiracial person.

Results and caveats for the whole study, not just this receptor: Nearly all vaccine-specific clones in convalescent patients (304 of 307) were mono-reactive for SARS-CoV-2 spike rather than cross-reactive with common cold coronaviruses. Only a relatively small number of convalescent patients were included in the study, and early timepoints following natural infection were not analyzed. Among the post-vaccine SARS-CoV-2-reactive clones in convalescent patients, a median 86.3% showed up only after vaccination, which suggests vaccine-specific priming. The median number of SARS-CoV-2-reactive clonotypes rose from about 23 after infection to 38 after vaccination, but the change was not significant.

In the germline V gene (reference sequence), CDR1 corresponds to DFQATT and CDR2 to SNEGSKA. Counted from cysteine to phenylalanine, this CDR3 has 15 amino acids. Here the CDR3 DNA is all that survives: 45 bases in frame from base 1. V is clipped by 1 base and J by 7 bases, and the sequence between their germline boundaries is 16 bases long. Library construction relied on PCR. DNA from cultured CD4+ T cells was subjected to TCR sequencing with the Oncomine TCR Beta short-read assay at the Johns Hopkins FTIC core. The QIAamp micro DNA kit was used to extract genomic DNA from the cultured CD4+ T cells. The Oncomine TCR Beta libraries from cultured CD4+ T cells were pooled using unique dual indexes and then sequenced on an Illumina iSeq 100. The study's own analysis went as follows. Non-productive sequences were removed, and CDR3s not starting with C, not ending with F or W, or shorter than 7 amino acids were discarded. The MANAFEST web application was used to identify antigen-specific clonotypes by comparing peptide-stimulated wells against reference wells and other culture wells. For a clone to be called positive, the clone needed an FDR below 0.05, an odds ratio above 5, and a productive frequency above 0.1% in at least two of three replicate wells. Clonotypes that were significantly expanded in both SARS-CoV-2 spike wells and at least one common cold coronavirus spike condition were defined as cross-reactive. Using R version 3.6.1, CDR3 homology was evaluated through Levenshtein distances (stringdist) along with unrooted phylogenetic trees (ape). In-frame beta chains were kept once TCRdb had trimmed the public reads at Q25 with fastp and called clones with MiXCR. Rows are combined by CDR3 protein, so each entry shows the most common genes and DNA. The V and J calls and clone size are TCRdb's, not the authors'. In this sample the table shows around 9,600 distinct CDR3 sequences, 40% to 60% of which occur a single time. Together, the top ten hold about 20% of the sample.

What this sample's treatment or condition label stands for: approximately 11-day PBMC culture with coronavirus spike peptide pools or control peptides (ViraFEST assay). The ViraFEST assay, used in the study, expanded antigen-specific T cells with peptide pools and then identified the expanded clonotypes through TCR sequencing. The convalescent patients' positive SARS-CoV-2 PCR tests fell between March and December 2020, which was before the Alpha, Beta and Delta variants emerged in the United States. Each well held about 2 million PBMCs cultured in IMDM containing approximately 5% human AB serum and approximately 9.8 IU/ml IL-2, with around 9.2 ug/ml peptide pools added. Half of the culture medium was replaced with fresh IL-2-containing medium on days 3 and 7. CD4+ T cells were isolated after about nine days of culture through negative selection using the EasySep CD4+ T cell isolation kit. Ficoll-Paque Plus gradient centrifugation was used to isolate PBMCs from whole blood, and the isolated PBMCs were then either used fresh or cryopreserved at -140C. Triplicate wells were generally used for each culture condition.

This clonotype was counted between two and nine times. Its antigen is still unknown. Base-call qualities are not available, and no considerably larger clone is one nucleotide away. This chain is built from TRBV20-1 and TRBJ1-4; a tentative D call is TRBD1 (6 bases match). This receptor was obtained from a human donor who had recovered from COVID-19. Material: CD4+ T cells from blood, cultured in vitro. The CDR3 in this case is CSARAPWGASEKLFF. The sequenced DNA is TGCAGTGCTAGAGCGCCGTGGGGGGCAAGTGAAAAACTGTTTTTT.